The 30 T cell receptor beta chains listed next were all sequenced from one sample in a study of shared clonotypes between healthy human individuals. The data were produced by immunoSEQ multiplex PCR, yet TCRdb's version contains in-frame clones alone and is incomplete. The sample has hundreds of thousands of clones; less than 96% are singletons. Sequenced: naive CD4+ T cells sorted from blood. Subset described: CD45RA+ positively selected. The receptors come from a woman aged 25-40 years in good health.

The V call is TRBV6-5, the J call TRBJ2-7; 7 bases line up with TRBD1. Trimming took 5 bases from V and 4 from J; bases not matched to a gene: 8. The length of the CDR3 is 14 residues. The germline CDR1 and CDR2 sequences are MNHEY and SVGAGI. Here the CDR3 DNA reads TGTGCCAGCAGTCGCCGACCGGACAGGTACGAGCAGTACTTC. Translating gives CASSRRPDRYEQYF.

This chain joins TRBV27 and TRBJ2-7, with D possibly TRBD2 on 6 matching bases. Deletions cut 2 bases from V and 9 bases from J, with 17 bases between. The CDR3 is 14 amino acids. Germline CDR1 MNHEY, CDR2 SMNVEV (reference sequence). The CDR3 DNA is TGTGCCAGCAGTTTAGCGGGACCAACCATGGTGCAGTACTTC. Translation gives CASSLAGPTMVQYF.

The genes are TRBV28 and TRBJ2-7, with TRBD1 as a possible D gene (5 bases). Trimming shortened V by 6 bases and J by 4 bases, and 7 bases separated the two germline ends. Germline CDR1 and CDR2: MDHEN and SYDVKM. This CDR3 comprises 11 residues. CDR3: CASRDSYEQYF. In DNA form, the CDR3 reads TGTGCCAGCAGAGACAGTTACGAGCAGTACTTC.

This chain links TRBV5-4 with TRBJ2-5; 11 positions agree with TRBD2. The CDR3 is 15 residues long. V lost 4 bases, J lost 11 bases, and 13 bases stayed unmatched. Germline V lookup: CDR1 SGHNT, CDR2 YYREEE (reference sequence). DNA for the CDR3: TGTGCCAGCAGCCCCCCACTAGCGGGAGCTGAAGAGCAGTACTTC. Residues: CASSPPLAGAEEQYF.

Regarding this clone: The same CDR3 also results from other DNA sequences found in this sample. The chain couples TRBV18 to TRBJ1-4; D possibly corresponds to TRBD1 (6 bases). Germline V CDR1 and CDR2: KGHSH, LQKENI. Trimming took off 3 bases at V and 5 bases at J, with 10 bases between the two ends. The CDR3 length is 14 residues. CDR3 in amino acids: CASSPRDTNEKLFF. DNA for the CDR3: TGTGCCAGCTCACCCCGGGACACAAATGAAAAACTGTTTTTT.

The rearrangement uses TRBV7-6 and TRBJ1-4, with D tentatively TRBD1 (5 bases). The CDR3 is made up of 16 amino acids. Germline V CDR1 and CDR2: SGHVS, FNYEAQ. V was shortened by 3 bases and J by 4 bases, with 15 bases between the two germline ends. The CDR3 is CASSFSRTPYNEKLFF. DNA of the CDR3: TGTGCCAGCAGCTTTTCCAGGACACCATATAATGAAAAACTGTTTTTT.

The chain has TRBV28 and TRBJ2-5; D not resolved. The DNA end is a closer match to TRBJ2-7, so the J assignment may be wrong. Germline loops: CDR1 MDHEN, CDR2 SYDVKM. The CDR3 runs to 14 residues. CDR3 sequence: CASRASSNLNEQYF. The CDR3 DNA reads TGTGCCAGCAGAGCCTCTAGTAACCTAAACGAGCAGTACTTC.

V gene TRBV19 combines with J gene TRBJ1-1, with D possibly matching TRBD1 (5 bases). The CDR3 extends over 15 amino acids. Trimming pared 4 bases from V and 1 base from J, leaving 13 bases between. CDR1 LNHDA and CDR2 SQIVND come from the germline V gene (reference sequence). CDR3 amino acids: CASSTRDVANTEAFF. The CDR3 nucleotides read TGTGCCAGTAGTACCAGGGACGTGGCGAACACTGAAGCTTTCTTT.

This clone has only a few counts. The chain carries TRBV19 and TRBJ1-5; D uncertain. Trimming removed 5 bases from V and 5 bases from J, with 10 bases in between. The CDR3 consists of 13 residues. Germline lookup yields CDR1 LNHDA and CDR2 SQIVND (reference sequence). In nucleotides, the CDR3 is TGTGCCAGTAGTGGATTGTTGGATCAGCCCCAGCATTTT. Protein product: CASSGLLDQPQHF.

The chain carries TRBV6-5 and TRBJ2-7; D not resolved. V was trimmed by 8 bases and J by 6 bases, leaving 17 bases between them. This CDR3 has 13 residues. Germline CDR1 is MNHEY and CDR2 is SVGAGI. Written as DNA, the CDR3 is TGTGCCAGCTGGGCCGTTTGGGGAAGCGAGCAGTACTTC. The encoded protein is CASWAVWGSEQYF.

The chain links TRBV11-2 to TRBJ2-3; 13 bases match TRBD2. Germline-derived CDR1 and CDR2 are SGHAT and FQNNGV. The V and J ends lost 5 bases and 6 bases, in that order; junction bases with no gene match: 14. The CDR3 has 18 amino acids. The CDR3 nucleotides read TGTGCCAGCAGCACGTTCGGGACTAGCGGGACCGGCTGGGATACGCAGTATTTT. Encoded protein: CASSTFGTSGTGWDTQYF.

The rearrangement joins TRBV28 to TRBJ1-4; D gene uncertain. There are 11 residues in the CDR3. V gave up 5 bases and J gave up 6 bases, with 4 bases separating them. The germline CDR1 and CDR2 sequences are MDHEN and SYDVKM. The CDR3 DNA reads TGTGCCAGCAGTCCCTATGAAAAACTGTTTTTT. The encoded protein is CASSPYEKLFF.

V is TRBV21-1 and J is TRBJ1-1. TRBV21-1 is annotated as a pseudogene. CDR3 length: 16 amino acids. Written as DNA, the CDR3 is TGTGCCAGCAGCAAATTGTCTTCGTGGGGAAGCGCTGAAGCTTTCTTT. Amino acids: CASSKLSSWGSAEAFF.

This CDR3 reads CASSPGAVSYEQYF. CDR3 in DNA: TGTGCCAGCAGCCCGGGGGCGGTTTCCTACGAGCAGTACTTC. The genes are TRBV11-2 and TRBJ2-7; the D gene could be TRBD1 or TRBD2 (6 bases each). Germline CDR1 reads SGHAT; CDR2 reads FQNNGV. This CDR3 spans 14 amino acids. Trimming pared 5 bases from V and 1 base from J, leaving 12 bases between.

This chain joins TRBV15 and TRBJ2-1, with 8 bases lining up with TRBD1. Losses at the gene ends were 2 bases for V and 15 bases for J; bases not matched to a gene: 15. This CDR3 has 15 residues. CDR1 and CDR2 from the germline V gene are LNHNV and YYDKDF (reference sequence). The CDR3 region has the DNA TGTGCCACCAGCAGACCGCCCGGGACAGGAATCCCTCCGTTCTTC. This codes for CATSRPPGTGIPPFF. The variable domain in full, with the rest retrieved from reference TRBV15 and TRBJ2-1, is DAMVIQNPRYQVTQFGKPVTLSCSQTLNHNVMYWYQQKSSQAPKLLFHYYDKDFNNEADTPDNFQSRRPNTSFCFLDIRSPGLGDTAMYLCATSRPPGTGIPPFFGPGTRLTVL.

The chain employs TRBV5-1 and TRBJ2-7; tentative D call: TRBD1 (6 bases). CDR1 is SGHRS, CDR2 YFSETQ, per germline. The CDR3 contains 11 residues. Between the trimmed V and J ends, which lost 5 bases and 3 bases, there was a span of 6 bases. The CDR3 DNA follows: TGCGCCAGCAGGGACAGCTACGAGCAGTACTTC. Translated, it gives CASRDSYEQYF. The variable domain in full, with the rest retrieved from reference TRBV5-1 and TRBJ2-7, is KAGVTQTPRYLIKTRGQQVTLSCSPISGHRSVSWYQQTPGQGLQFLFEYFSETQRNKGNFPGRFSGRQFSNSRSEMNVSTLELGDSALYLCASRDSYEQYFGPGTRLTVT.

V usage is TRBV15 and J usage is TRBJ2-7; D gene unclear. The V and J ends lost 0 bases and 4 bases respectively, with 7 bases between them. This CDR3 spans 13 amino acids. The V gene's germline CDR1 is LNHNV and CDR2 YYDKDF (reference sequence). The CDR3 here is CATSRDRVYEQYF. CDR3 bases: TGTGCCACCAGCAGAGATCGGGTGTACGAGCAGTACTTC. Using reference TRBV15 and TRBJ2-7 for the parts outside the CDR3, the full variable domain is DAMVIQNPRYQVTQFGKPVTLSCSQTLNHNVMYWYQQKSSQAPKLLFHYYDKDFNNEADTPDNFQSRRPNTSFCFLDIRSPGLGDTAMYLCATSRDRVYEQYFGPGTRLTVT.

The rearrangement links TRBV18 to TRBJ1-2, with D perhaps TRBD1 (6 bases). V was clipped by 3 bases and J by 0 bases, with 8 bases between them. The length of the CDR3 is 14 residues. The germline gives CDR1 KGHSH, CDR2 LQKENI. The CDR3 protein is CASSPPGANYGYTF. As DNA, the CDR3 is TGTGCCAGCTCACCGCCAGGGGCTAACTATGGCTACACCTTC.

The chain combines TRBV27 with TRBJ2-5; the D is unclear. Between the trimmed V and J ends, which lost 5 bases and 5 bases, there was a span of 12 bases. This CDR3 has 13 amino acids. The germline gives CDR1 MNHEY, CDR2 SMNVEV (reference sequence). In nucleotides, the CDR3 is TGTGCCAGCAGTATGGTCTCCCGGGAGACCCAGTACTTC. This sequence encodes CASSMVSRETQYF.

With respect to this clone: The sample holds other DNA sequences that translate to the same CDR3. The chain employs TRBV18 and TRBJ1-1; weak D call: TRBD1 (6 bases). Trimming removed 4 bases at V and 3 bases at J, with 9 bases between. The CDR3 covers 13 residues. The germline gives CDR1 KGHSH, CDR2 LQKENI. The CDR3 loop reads CASSQGGDTEAFF. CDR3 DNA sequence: TGTGCCAGCTCACAGGGGGGAGACACTGAAGCTTTCTTT.

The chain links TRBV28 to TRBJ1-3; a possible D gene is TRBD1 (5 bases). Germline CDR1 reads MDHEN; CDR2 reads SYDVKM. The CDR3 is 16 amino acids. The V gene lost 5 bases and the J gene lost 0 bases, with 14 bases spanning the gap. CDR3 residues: CASSPPGRSSGNTIYF. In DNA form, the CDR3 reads TGTGCCAGCAGTCCCCCGGGACGGAGCTCTGGAAACACCATATATTTT.

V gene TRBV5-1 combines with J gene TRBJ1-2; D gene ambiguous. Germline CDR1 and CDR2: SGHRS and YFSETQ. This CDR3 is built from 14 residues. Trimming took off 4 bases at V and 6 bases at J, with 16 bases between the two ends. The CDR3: CASSPVTGHNGYTF. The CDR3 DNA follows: TGCGCCAGCAGCCCCGTAACGGGTCACAATGGCTACACCTTC.

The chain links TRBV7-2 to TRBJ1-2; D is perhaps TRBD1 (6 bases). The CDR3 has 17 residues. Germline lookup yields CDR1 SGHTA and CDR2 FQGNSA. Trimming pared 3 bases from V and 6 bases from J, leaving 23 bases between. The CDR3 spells CASSLLPGTKLKNGYTF. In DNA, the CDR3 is TGTGCCAGCAGCTTGTTACCCGGGACAAAACTAAAAAATGGCTACACCTTC.

The CDR3 sequence: CASSLRFPSYSYEQYF. The CDR3 bases are TGTGCCAGCAGTTTACGGTTCCCTTCGTACTCCTACGAGCAGTACTTC. V and J are TRBV28 and TRBJ2-7; D unresolved. The CDR3 loop spans 16 amino acids. Trimming stripped 2 bases from V and 0 bases from J, with 14 bases between. Germline assignment: CDR1 MDHEN and CDR2 SYDVKM.

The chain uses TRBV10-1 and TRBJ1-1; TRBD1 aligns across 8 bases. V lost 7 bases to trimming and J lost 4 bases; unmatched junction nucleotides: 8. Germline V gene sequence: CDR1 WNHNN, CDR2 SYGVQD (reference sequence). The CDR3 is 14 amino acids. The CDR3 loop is CASTPGGRSTEAFF. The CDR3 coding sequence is TGCGCCAGCACGCCAGGGGGCCGATCCACTGAAGCTTTCTTT.

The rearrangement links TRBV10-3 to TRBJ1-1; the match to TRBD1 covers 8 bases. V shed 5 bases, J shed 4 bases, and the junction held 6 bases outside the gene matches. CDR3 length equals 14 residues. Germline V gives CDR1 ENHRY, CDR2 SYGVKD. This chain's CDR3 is CAISSDRVSTEAFF. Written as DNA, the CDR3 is TGTGCCATCAGTTCGGACAGGGTGTCCACTGAAGCTTTCTTT.

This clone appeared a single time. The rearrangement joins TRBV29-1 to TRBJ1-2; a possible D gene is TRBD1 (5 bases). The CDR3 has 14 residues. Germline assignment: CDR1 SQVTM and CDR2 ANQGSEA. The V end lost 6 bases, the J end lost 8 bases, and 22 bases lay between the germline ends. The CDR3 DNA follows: TGCAGCGTCAGATCAGACAGCCCCCGGGGAGGCTACACCTTC. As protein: CSVRSDSPRGGYTF.

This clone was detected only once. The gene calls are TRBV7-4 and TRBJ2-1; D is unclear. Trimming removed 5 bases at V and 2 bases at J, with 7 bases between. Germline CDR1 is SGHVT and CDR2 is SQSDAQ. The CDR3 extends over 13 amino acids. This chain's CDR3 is CASSQGTYNEQFF. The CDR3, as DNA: TGTGCCAGCAGCCAAGGGACCTACAATGAGCAGTTCTTC.

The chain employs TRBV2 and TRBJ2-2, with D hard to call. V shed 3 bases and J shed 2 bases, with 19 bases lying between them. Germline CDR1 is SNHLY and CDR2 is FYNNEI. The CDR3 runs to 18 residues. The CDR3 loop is CASSEVSGLSDNTGELFF. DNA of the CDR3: TGTGCCAGCAGTGAGGTCTCAGGTTTGTCGGATAACACCGGGGAGCTGTTTTTT.

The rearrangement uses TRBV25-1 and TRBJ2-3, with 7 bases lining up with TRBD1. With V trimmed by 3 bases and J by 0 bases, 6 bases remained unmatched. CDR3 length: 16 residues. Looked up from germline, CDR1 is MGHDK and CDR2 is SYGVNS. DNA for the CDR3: TGTGCCAGCAGTGACCCCGGGACAGCAAGCACAGATACGCAGTATTTT. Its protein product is CASSDPGTASTDTQYF.